The rows below give T cell receptor beta chains drawn from one sample of a study of CD8+CD57+ T cells in acquired aplastic anemia. One entry per CDR3 protein, called by TCRdb with MiXCR from the reads. The sample lists about 98,000 distinct CDR3 sequences; 55% to 70% were seen once. The sequenced sample consisted of sorted CD4+, CD8+, or CD8+CD57+ T cells (not recorded which) from PBMCs. These receptors came from a human donor with aplastic anemia. Both conserved end residues are trimmed from each CDR3. The D gene is left open where the match is weak. Only part of the rows carry a size: once, few, many, or a class if the clone is expanded.

.	TRBV7-2	TRBD2	TRBJ2-1	ASSLAEASGRRGEQF
once	TRBV7-9	.	TRBJ2-3	ASSPGPTDTQY
.	TRBV20-1	.	TRBJ1-2	SARDGPRDGGVHGYT
few	TRBV7-9	.	TRBJ2-7	ASSSLGAYEQY
once	TRBV5-5	.	TRBJ1-1	ASSLAVGSSTTEAF
.	TRBV5-1	TRBD1	TRBJ2-7	ASSLEGQGYEQY
.	TRBV4-3	.	TRBJ2-6	ASSQDLSGANVLT
few	TRBV20-1	TRBD1	TRBJ1-1	SANGGQGITEAF
.	TRBV12-3/TRBV12-4	.	TRBJ1-5	ASNTGGGFGPQH
.	TRBV12-3/TRBV12-4	.	TRBJ2-7	ASSPDYEQY